A selection of T cell receptor beta chains follows, all from one sample in a study of early T cells in non-severe SARS-CoV-2 infection. Via MiXCR, TCRdb re-called the 5' RACE reads, giving one row per CDR3 protein. This repertoire shows roughly 30,000 distinct CDR3 sequences, under 6% found once; its top ten account for over 2.5%. Source material: whole blood. These receptors were taken from an adult who was a healthcare worker with PCR-confirmed SARS-CoV-2 infection or an uninfected control (not recorded which). CDR3s include the opening cysteine and the closing phenylalanine or tryptophan. D genes are given only for firm matches. A row's size may be missing; if present it is once, few, many or a size class.

TGTGCCAGCAGCCCAAGCCGGGAGCAGTTCTTC	CASSPSREQFF	.	TRBV7-2	TRBJ2-1	few
TGTGCCAGCCACCCAAGCGGGACTTACTCCTACAATGAGCAGTTCTTC	CASHPSGTYSYNEQFF	TRBD2	TRBV19	TRBJ2-1	few
TGTGCCAGCAGCCAAGATAGGTCCAGGCTCGGGCGGGGCACCGGGGAGCTGTTTTTT	CASSQDRSRLGRGTGELFF	.	TRBV3-1	TRBJ2-2	.
TGTGCCAGCAGCATTACCGACTCTACATATTACAATGAGCAGTTCTTC	CASSITDSTYYNEQFF	.	TRBV9	TRBJ2-1	many
TGCGCCAGCTTAGGTGGGCAGACTGAAGCTTTCTTT	CASLGGQTEAFF	.	TRBV10-2	TRBJ1-1	many
TGTGCCAGCAGTATCGGGACAGCCTATGGCTACACCTTC	CASSIGTAYGYTF	TRBD1	TRBV6-5	TRBJ1-2	many
TGTGCCAGCAGTGCGTCGGGACTAGCGGGGGGGCGAGATACGCAGTATTTT	CASSASGLAGGRDTQYF	TRBD2	TRBV28	TRBJ2-3	many
TGTGCCAGCAGCTTGGCCGGGGAGGGGGCGGAAGCTTTCTTT	CASSLAGEGAEAFF	TRBD1	TRBV5-8	TRBJ1-1	few
TGTGCCAGCAGCCTAGACACAGATACGCAGTATTTT	CASSLDTDTQYF	.	TRBV11-3	TRBJ2-3	many
TGTGCCAGTACGATAAATCCCCACACTAACTATGGCTACACCTTC	CASTINPHTNYGYTF	.	TRBV19	TRBJ1-2	.
TGTGCCAGCAGCTTAGCAGGGGGTGGAGGAGGCACTGAAGCTTTCTTT	CASSLAGGGGGTEAFF	.	TRBV7-9	TRBJ1-1	many
TGTGCCAGCAGCCAAGCGGGAGGGGAGCTGTTTTTT	CASSQAGGELFF	.	TRBV3-1	TRBJ2-2	many
TGTGCCAGCAGTCGGGTGTGGGAGCAGTACTTC	CASSRVWEQYF	.	TRBV2	TRBJ2-7	few
TGCAGCGCACTTCCAGGGACTGAGCAGTTCTTC	CSALPGTEQFF	.	TRBV29-1	TRBJ2-1	.
TGTGCCAGCTTACCGGGACAGGGGGGAACAACTACGCAGTATTTT	CASLPGQGGTTTQYF	TRBD1	TRBV12-3/TRBV12-4	TRBJ2-3	few
TGTGCCAGCTCACCAAACGGGGCGAGGGGCTACACCTTC	CASSPNGARGYTF	.	TRBV18	TRBJ1-2	.
TGTGCCAGCTCACCTGAGATGGTGGAATCAGGAACTAATGAAAAACTGTTTTTT	CASSPEMVESGTNEKLFF	.	TRBV18	TRBJ1-4	many
TGTGCCAGCAGTTACTCACGGGCCAGGGACTATGGCTACACCTTC	CASSYSRARDYGYTF	.	TRBV6-5	TRBJ1-2	.
TGTGCCAGCACCCCGACCCCCCGAGGGGCACAAGGCTACACCTTC	CASTPTPRGAQGYTF	.	TRBV9	TRBJ1-2	few
TGTGCCACCGCTACGGGGTCCAGCAATCAGCCCCAGCATTTT	CATATGSSNQPQHF	.	TRBV6-5	TRBJ1-5	many
TGTGCCAGCAGCGTGACTAGCGGGAGGCTAAGGAACACCGGGGAGCTGTTTTTT	CASSVTSGRLRNTGELFF	TRBD2	TRBV6-6	TRBJ2-2	medium-sized
TGTGCCAGCAGCTTAGATTTGGGCAGGGTATTGGACGAGCAGTACTTC	CASSLDLGRVLDEQYF	.	TRBV7-2	TRBJ2-7	.
TGTGCCAGCAGCCAATACAGGGGCCTGGTCGATGAGCAGTTCTTC	CASSQYRGLVDEQFF	TRBD1	TRBV3-1	TRBJ2-1	few
TGCAGTATTACAGGGGGGACCTACAATGAGCAGTTCTTC	CSITGGTYNEQFF	TRBD1	TRBV20-1	TRBJ2-1	many
TGTGCCAGCAGATCGGTGCCTGGAAACACCATATATTTT	CASRSVPGNTIYF	.	TRBV2	TRBJ1-3	many
TGTGCCAGCAGAGCTTTTTACGGGACTAGCGGGAGCGAGCAGTACTTC	CASRAFYGTSGSEQYF	TRBD2	TRBV2	TRBJ2-7	many
TGTGCCAGCAGATTAGGGGGCCTTGACACTGAAGCTTTCTTT	CASRLGGLDTEAFF	TRBD1	TRBV6-5	TRBJ1-1	many
TGTGCCAGCAGCCGATGGCCGGGACAACGCCACGAGCAGTACTTC	CASSRWPGQRHEQYF	.	TRBV3-1	TRBJ2-7	many
TGTGCCAGTAATAACGGGAGGAAAACAGATACGCAGTATTTT	CASNNGRKTDTQYF	TRBD2	TRBV19	TRBJ2-3	few
TGTGCCAGCAGGAAACAGGGCATGAGCGTGCAGTACTTC	CASRKQGMSVQYF	.	TRBV6-1	TRBJ2-7	.
TGTGCCAGCTCTGGCAGGCTTCAAGAGACCCAGTACTTC	CASSGRLQETQYF	.	TRBV18	TRBJ2-5	many
TGTGCCAGCAGCTTAGCCGCCGGGACAGGGGATTACGAGCAGTACTTC	CASSLAAGTGDYEQYF	TRBD1	TRBV7-9	TRBJ2-7	few
TGTGCCAGCAGCGGGGGACTAGCGGGGTACAATGAGCAGTTCTTC	CASSGGLAGYNEQFF	TRBD2	TRBV6-5	TRBJ2-1	many
TGTGCCAGCAGCTGGGACAGGGGAGATATGAACACTGAAGCTTTCTTT	CASSWDRGDMNTEAFF	TRBD1	TRBV5-6	TRBJ1-1	many
TGCAGCGTAAATCAGGGTGGCAAAAACATTCAGTACTTC	CSVNQGGKNIQYF	.	TRBV29-1	TRBJ2-4	.
TGCGCCAGCAGCTCCGGGCTCCGGACGGGGGAAAAACTGTTTTTT	CASSSGLRTGEKLFF	.	TRBV5-1	TRBJ1-4	many
TGTGCCAGCAGCTTAATTGGAGGTCAAGAGACCCAGTACTTC	CASSLIGGQETQYF	.	TRBV7-9	TRBJ2-5	.
TGCAGCGCCAATCCCCTTAACATTGAAGCTTTCTTT	CSANPLNIEAFF	.	TRBV29-1	TRBJ1-1	.
TGTGCCAGCAGCTTTTGGAACACTGAAGCTTTCTTT	CASSFWNTEAFF	.	TRBV5-4	TRBJ1-1	few
TGTGCCAGCTCACCAGCCGGGACAATGGGCACCGGGGAGCTGTTTTTT	CASSPAGTMGTGELFF	.	TRBV18	TRBJ2-2	.
TGCGCCAGCAGCTCGACCCTAACCGGGACAACCTTCACCTACGAGCAGTACTTC	CASSSTLTGTTFTYEQYF	.	TRBV5-1	TRBJ2-7	.
TGTGCCAGCAGCTTAGATGTGATGGGAGATCAGCCCCAGCATTTT	CASSLDVMGDQPQHF	.	TRBV11-2	TRBJ1-5	.
TGTGCCAGCAGTTCCGGACAGGGGAGCGCCGAGCAGTACTTC	CASSSGQGSAEQYF	TRBD1	TRBV6-5	TRBJ2-7	many
TGTGCCAGCAGCCCCTTGAGGGGGTGGGGCACTGAAGCTTTCTTT	CASSPLRGWGTEAFF	.	TRBV11-2	TRBJ1-1	medium-sized
TGTGCCAGCAGTTTGGGGACAGACAACTACGAGCAGTACTTC	CASSLGTDNYEQYF	TRBD1	TRBV12-3/TRBV12-4	TRBJ2-7	.
TGTGCCAGCAGAGGCGATCAACGCACCGGGGAGCTGTTTTTT	CASRGDQRTGELFF	.	TRBV21-1	TRBJ2-2	many
TGTGCCAGCAGCTCGACAGGGGGTTCCTACGAGCAGTACTTC	CASSSTGGSYEQYF	TRBD1	TRBV5-4	TRBJ2-7	few
TGTGCCAGCAGCTTAGGACCTCTCTACGAGCAGTACTTC	CASSLGPLYEQYF	.	TRBV7-9	TRBJ2-7	many